This TCR beta chain was sequenced in a study of Ad26.COV2.S vaccination and SARS-CoV-2 variants. Study as a whole: Sample donor was a member of the COV1001 Ad26.COV2.S trial arm.

Profiled with immunoSEQ multiplex PCR; TCRdb holds only in-frame clones, not every one. This sample has about 350,000 clones, with about 89% found just once. Germline CDR1 and CDR2: LGHDT and YNNKEL (reference sequence). V lost 4 bases and J 0 bases, leaving 18 bases between the germline ends. The CDR3 loop spans 17 amino acids. The treatment: approximately 18 received Ad26.COV2.S at low or high dose, single or two shots; about 5 received placebo; per-sample allocation not given. All samples were drawn on day 63, counting from the first vaccine or placebo injection. The origin of this receptor is a person aged 18-65 years who received the Ad26.COV2.S COVID-19 vaccine or a placebo. This sequence joins TRBV3-1 (or the pseudogene TRBV3-2) and TRBJ1-1; perhaps TRBD1 as D (6 bases). Material: peripheral blood, obtained in a trial of Ad26.COV2.S vaccine versus placebo. The DNA for the CDR3 is TGTGCCAGCAGCCCCCGCCGGGACATCCTGATGAACACTGAAGCTTTCTTT. This codes for CASSPRRDILMNTEAFF.